These T cell receptor beta chains were read from a single sample in a study of identical twins. TCRdb re-analysed the 5' RACE reads in MiXCR, keeping a single row per CDR3 protein. Found here are 400,000 to 550,000 distinct CDR3 sequences, less than 25% of them singletons; the top ten hold 2.9%. This sample was also put to use in a study of T cells expressing NK-cell markers.

The sequenced sample consisted of CD4+ T cells sorted from blood. The receptors originated from a woman aged 18 to 35 in good health. Each CDR3 is given with its conserved first and last residue. The D gene is left open where the match is weak. Clone size is stated in some rows and not others, as once, few, many or a class when expanded.

V gene: TRBV12-3/TRBV12-4
clone size: NA
D gene: TRBD2
J gene: TRBJ2-4
CDR3 DNA: TGTGCCAGCAGTTCGGGAAGCGGGACCAAAAACATTCAGTACTTC
CDR3 protein: CASSSGSGTKNIQYF

V gene: TRBV11-2
clone size: NA
D gene: NA
J gene: TRBJ2-3
CDR3 DNA: TGTGCCAGCAGCTCCTCCCCCGGGGTGCGTAGCACAGATACGCAGTATTTT
CDR3 protein: CASSSSPGVRSTDTQYF

V gene: TRBV12-3/TRBV12-4
clone size: NA
D gene: NA
J gene: TRBJ2-5
CDR3 DNA: TGTGCCAGCAGTTTATCTAGTAAAGAGACCCAGTACTTC
CDR3 protein: CASSLSSKETQYF

V gene: TRBV15
clone size: few
D gene: NA
J gene: TRBJ1-2
CDR3 DNA: TGTGCCACCAGCAGAGGCGTAGGCTACACCTTC
CDR3 protein: CATSRGVGYTF

V gene: TRBV20-1
clone size: NA
D gene: NA
J gene: TRBJ2-1
CDR3 DNA: TGCAGTGCTAGTGCCAGGACCAATGAGCAGTTCTTC
CDR3 protein: CSASARTNEQFF

V gene: TRBV6-2/TRBV6-3
clone size: NA
D gene: NA
J gene: TRBJ2-1
CDR3 DNA: TGTGCCAGCAGTTATAAGGACAATGAGCAGTTCTTC
CDR3 protein: CASSYKDNEQFF

V gene: TRBV6-5
clone size: few
D gene: NA
J gene: TRBJ1-6
CDR3 DNA: TGTGCCAGCAGTTATCGGGACGCGGAATATTCACCCCTCCACTTT
CDR3 protein: CASSYRDAEYSPLHF

V gene: TRBV30
clone size: NA
D gene: TRBD2
J gene: TRBJ2-5
CDR3 DNA: TGTGCCTGGAGCCCTAGCGGAGGCTACCAAGAGACCCAGTACTTC
CDR3 protein: CAWSPSGGYQETQYF

V gene: TRBV20-1
clone size: NA
D gene: NA
J gene: TRBJ2-1
CDR3 DNA: TGCAGTGCTAGAGACCCCAACAATGAGCAGTTCTTC
CDR3 protein: CSARDPNNEQFF

V gene: TRBV27
clone size: NA
D gene: NA
J gene: TRBJ2-2
CDR3 DNA: TGTGCCAGCAGTTTAGCGGGACAGCTGAACACCGGGGAGCTGTTTTTT
CDR3 protein: CASSLAGQLNTGELFF

V gene: TRBV5-1
clone size: NA
D gene: NA
J gene: TRBJ1-2
CDR3 DNA: TGCGCCAGCAGCTTGGCCAGTCGAGAGGGGGGCTACACCTTC
CDR3 protein: CASSLASREGGYTF

V gene: TRBV20-1
clone size: few
D gene: NA
J gene: TRBJ2-3
CDR3 DNA: TGCAGTGCTCACGGCTCGGGGAGCACAGATACGCAGTATTTT
CDR3 protein: CSAHGSGSTDTQYF

V gene: TRBV6-1
clone size: few
D gene: NA
J gene: TRBJ2-1
CDR3 DNA: TGTGCCAGCAGCAGATTTAGAGGGGGGGGGAATGAGCAGTTCTTC
CDR3 protein: CASSRFRGGGNEQFF

V gene: TRBV2
clone size: NA
D gene: TRBD1
J gene: TRBJ2-7
CDR3 DNA: TGTGCCAGCACCGTAGGACAGGTCTACGAGCAGTACTTC
CDR3 protein: CASTVGQVYEQYF

V gene: TRBV11-2
clone size: few
D gene: TRBD1
J gene: TRBJ1-1
CDR3 DNA: TGTGCCAGCAGAATCGGGACAGGTAAAATGAACACTGAAGCTTTCTTT
CDR3 protein: CASRIGTGKMNTEAFF

V gene: TRBV3-1
clone size: NA
D gene: TRBD2
J gene: TRBJ2-7
CDR3 DNA: TGTGCCAGCAGCCAAGTTTCGGGAGGGAAGTACTTC
CDR3 protein: CASSQVSGGKYF

V gene: TRBV30
clone size: NA
D gene: NA
J gene: TRBJ2-7
CDR3 DNA: TGTGCCTGGAGTGTACTATGGCAGAGCTACGAGCAGTACTTC
CDR3 protein: CAWSVLWQSYEQYF

V gene: TRBV7-9
clone size: few
D gene: NA
J gene: TRBJ1-5
CDR3 DNA: TGTGCCAGCAGCAACGGGGATGTCAGCAATCAGCCCCAGCATTTT
CDR3 protein: CASSNGDVSNQPQHF

V gene: TRBV12-3/TRBV12-4
clone size: few
D gene: NA
J gene: TRBJ1-1
CDR3 DNA: TGTGCCAGCAGTTACAACCTGAACACTGAAGCTTTCTTT
CDR3 protein: CASSYNLNTEAFF

V gene: TRBV7-9
clone size: many
D gene: TRBD1
J gene: TRBJ2-2
CDR3 DNA: TGTGCCAGCCAAAGGGGACAGGGTTCTGGTTACACCGGGGAGCTGTTTTTT
CDR3 protein: CASQRGQGSGYTGELFF

V gene: TRBV12-3/TRBV12-4
clone size: few
D gene: NA
J gene: TRBJ1-4
CDR3 DNA: TGTGCCAGCAGAGACGGTGCAACTAATGAAAAACTGTTTTTT
CDR3 protein: CASRDGATNEKLFF

V gene: TRBV27
clone size: many
D gene: NA
J gene: TRBJ2-7
CDR3 DNA: TGTGCCAGCACCCCCCCCGGGGCCTTTTCCTACGAGCAGTACTTC
CDR3 protein: CASTPPGAFSYEQYF

V gene: TRBV20-1
clone size: NA
D gene: NA
J gene: TRBJ1-1
CDR3 DNA: TGCAGTGCTAGAGATAAAAGGCCCGTTGAAGCTTTCTTT
CDR3 protein: CSARDKRPVEAFF

V gene: TRBV20-1
clone size: many
D gene: TRBD2
J gene: TRBJ2-5
CDR3 DNA: TGCAGTGCGCCGGGACTAGCCTCAGAGACCCAGTACTTC
CDR3 protein: CSAPGLASETQYF

V gene: TRBV11-2
clone size: once
D gene: TRBD2
J gene: TRBJ2-3
CDR3 DNA: TGTGCCAGCAGCACCGCCCGCGGGAGGTATGGGGATACGCAGTATTTT
CDR3 protein: CASSTARGRYGDTQYF

V gene: TRBV27
clone size: few
D gene: NA
J gene: TRBJ1-5
CDR3 DNA: TGTGCCAGCAGTTTACTCGGTAGGAATCAGCCCCAGCATTTT
CDR3 protein: CASSLLGRNQPQHF

V gene: TRBV7-2
clone size: NA
D gene: NA
J gene: TRBJ1-6
CDR3 DNA: TGTGCCAGCAGCCCGAGACAGCGTAATTCACCCCTCCACTTT
CDR3 protein: CASSPRQRNSPLHF

V gene: TRBV19
clone size: few
D gene: TRBD1
J gene: TRBJ1-2
CDR3 DNA: TGTGCCAGTAGTACCCGGACAGGGGGGAACTATGGCTACACCTTC
CDR3 protein: CASSTRTGGNYGYTF

V gene: TRBV2
clone size: few
D gene: NA
J gene: TRBJ2-1
CDR3 DNA: TGTGCCAGCAGTGAACTGATGGGAGTCAATGAGCAGTTCTTC
CDR3 protein: CASSELMGVNEQFF

V gene: TRBV6-2/TRBV6-3
clone size: few
D gene: TRBD2
J gene: TRBJ2-1
CDR3 DNA: TGTGCCAGCAGTTCCAGCGGGAGTCGCTATGAGCAGTTCTTC
CDR3 protein: CASSSSGSRYEQFF

V gene: TRBV29-1
clone size: NA
D gene: NA
J gene: TRBJ2-3
CDR3 DNA: TGCAGCGTTGTCGCAGTGGGAACAGATACGCAGTATTTT
CDR3 protein: CSVVAVGTDTQYF

V gene: TRBV5-1
clone size: NA
D gene: TRBD1
J gene: TRBJ1-1
CDR3 DNA: TGCGCCAGCAGTAGTACAGGGGCCCCGATGAACACTGAAGCTTTCTTT
CDR3 protein: CASSSTGAPMNTEAFF

V gene: TRBV4-3
clone size: NA
D gene: NA
J gene: TRBJ2-2
CDR3 DNA: TGCGCCAGCAGCCAAGAGTCGGCCGGGGAGCTGTTTTTT
CDR3 protein: CASSQESAGELFF

V gene: TRBV7-9
clone size: many
D gene: NA
J gene: TRBJ2-7
CDR3 DNA: TGTGCCAGCAGCCATCAATACGAGCAGTACTTC
CDR3 protein: CASSHQYEQYF

V gene: TRBV10-1
clone size: NA
D gene: NA
J gene: TRBJ2-1
CDR3 DNA: TGCGCCAGCAGTGATAGCCTAGCTACCAATGAGCAGTTCTTC
CDR3 protein: CASSDSLATNEQFF

V gene: TRBV7-9
clone size: NA
D gene: NA
J gene: TRBJ2-1
CDR3 DNA: TGTGCCAGCAGCTTCCCCATGAGGGGCGTCTCCTACAATGAGCAGTTCTTC
CDR3 protein: CASSFPMRGVSYNEQFF

V gene: TRBV7-8
clone size: few
D gene: NA
J gene: TRBJ1-5
CDR3 DNA: TGTGCCAGCAGCCCCCGCGGGGGGGGTAGTGGAGGCAATCAGCCCCAGCATTTT
CDR3 protein: CASSPRGGGSGGNQPQHF

V gene: TRBV5-6
clone size: NA
D gene: TRBD1
J gene: TRBJ2-3
CDR3 DNA: TGTGCCAGCAGCTCCCGGACAGGAGATACGCAGTATTTT
CDR3 protein: CASSSRTGDTQYF

V gene: TRBV11-1
clone size: NA
D gene: NA
J gene: TRBJ2-3
CDR3 DNA: TGTGCCAGCAGCTTCAGCCTAACCTTTAGCACAGATACGCAGTATTTT
CDR3 protein: CASSFSLTFSTDTQYF

V gene: TRBV10-3
clone size: NA
D gene: NA
J gene: TRBJ2-1
CDR3 DNA: TGTGCCATCAGCGATCGGGGGCGGGAGACGAATGAGCAGTTCTTC
CDR3 protein: CAISDRGRETNEQFF

V gene: TRBV9
clone size: NA
D gene: NA
J gene: TRBJ2-3
CDR3 DNA: TGTGCCAGCAGCGTAGGGGCGGGTTTCAGCACAGATACGCAGTATTTT
CDR3 protein: CASSVGAGFSTDTQYF

V gene: TRBV20-1
clone size: once
D gene: NA
J gene: TRBJ1-5
CDR3 DNA: TGCAGTGCCCAAACAGGGCCGGATCAGCCCCAGCATTTT
CDR3 protein: CSAQTGPDQPQHF

V gene: TRBV9
clone size: NA
D gene: TRBD2
J gene: TRBJ2-1
CDR3 DNA: TGTGCCAGCAGCCCAAAGGGACTAGCGGGGATTCTTCCCTCCTACAATGAGCAGTTCTTC
CDR3 protein: CASSPKGLAGILPSYNEQFF

V gene: TRBV20-1
clone size: NA
D gene: TRBD1
J gene: TRBJ2-7
CDR3 DNA: TGCAGTGCTCATCACGGGGGGACAGGGTCGGGCGAGCAGTACTTC
CDR3 protein: CSAHHGGTGSGEQYF

V gene: TRBV6-1
clone size: NA
D gene: NA
J gene: TRBJ2-7
CDR3 DNA: TGTGCCAGCAGGCAGTTGGGCACCTACGAGCAGTACTTC
CDR3 protein: CASRQLGTYEQYF